This T cell receptor (beta chain) was found in a study of T cell repertoires in cytomegalovirus infection. At least ten counts were recorded for this clonotype. CDR1 and CDR2 from the germline V gene are MDHEN and SYDVKM. This CDR3 has 16 residues. Trimming cost V 6 bases and J 1 base; bases outside gene matches: 5. In TCRdb, the reads were re-called with MiXCR into one record per CDR3 protein. This sample has some 280,000 distinct CDR3 sequences; roughly an eighth occur once, and the top ten carry 8.8%. The chain uses TRBV28 and TRBJ2-2; 10 bases fit TRBD2. The source is a human donor in good health (CMV status not recorded). Some clones in this sample may be carry-over from other donors' samples. Sequenced sample: PBMCs. The CDR3 DNA is TGTGCCAGCAGCCGTCGACTAGCGGGGAACACCGGGGAGCTGTTTTTT. Its translation: CASSRRLAGNTGELFF.